A selection of T cell receptor beta chains follows, all from one sample in a study of blood T cell repertoires in COVID-19. Produced via immunoSEQ multiplex PCR; TCRdb's table is partial and in-frame only. The repertoire holds some 95,000 clones, roughly nine tenths seen once, with about 1.7% in the top ten. Sequenced input: peripheral blood. All receptors derive from a human donor with active COVID-19. The donor label of this sample is uncertain. Both conserved end residues are part of each CDR3. The D gene is left open where the match is weak. Size is omitted from some rows. Given values are once, few, many or a class for expanded clones.

V gene: TRBV5-1
CDR3 length: 14
D gene: NA
clone size: NA
J gene: TRBJ1-1
CDR3 protein: CASSLAGENTEAFF
CDR3 DNA: TGCGCCAGCAGCTTAGCAGGGGAGAACACTGAAGCTTTCTTT

V gene: TRBV4-1
CDR3 length: 16
D gene: TRBD2
clone size: NA
J gene: TRBJ2-2
CDR3 protein: CASSQGAGEATGELFF
CDR3 DNA: TGCGCCAGCAGCCAGGGAGCGGGGGAAGCCACCGGGGAGCTGTTTTTT

V gene: TRBV18
CDR3 length: 14
D gene: NA
clone size: NA
J gene: TRBJ2-2
CDR3 protein: CASQTGMKTGELFF
CDR3 DNA: TGTGCCAGCCAAACAGGGATGAAAACCGGGGAGCTGTTTTTT

V gene: TRBV1
CDR3 length: 17
D gene: NA
clone size: NA
J gene: TRBJ2-1
CDR3 protein: CTSSHHPLAGGWNEQFF
CDR3 DNA: TGCACCAGCAGCCATCACCCCCTAGCGGGGGGATGGAATGAGCAGTTCTTC

V gene: TRBV4-1
CDR3 length: 15
D gene: NA
clone size: NA
J gene: TRBJ1-3
CDR3 protein: CASSQDGQPGNTIYF
CDR3 DNA: TGCGCCAGCAGCCAAGATGGACAGCCAGGAAACACCATATATTTT

V gene: TRBV28
CDR3 length: 15
D gene: NA
clone size: NA
J gene: TRBJ2-6
CDR3 protein: CASSLAGAGANVLTF
CDR3 DNA: TGTGCCAGCAGTTTAGCAGGGGCTGGGGCCAACGTCCTGACTTTC

V gene: TRBV28
CDR3 length: 13
D gene: TRBD1
clone size: NA
J gene: TRBJ1-5
CDR3 protein: CASCDRVDEPQHF
CDR3 DNA: TGTGCCAGCTGTGACAGGGTGGATGAGCCCCAGCATTTT

V gene: TRBV10-3
CDR3 length: 14
D gene: NA
clone size: once
J gene: TRBJ2-5
CDR3 protein: CAISESTAGETQYF
CDR3 DNA: TGTGCCATCAGTGAGTCAACAGCTGGAGAGACCCAGTACTTC

V gene: TRBV7-3
CDR3 length: 16
D gene: NA
clone size: few
J gene: TRBJ2-2
CDR3 protein: CASSPMNPTVAGELFF
CDR3 DNA: TGTGCCAGCAGCCCGATGAACCCGACAGTGGCCGGGGAGCTGTTTTTT

V gene: TRBV9
CDR3 length: 15
D gene: TRBD1
clone size: NA
J gene: TRBJ2-1
CDR3 protein: CASSEQGFNTNEQFF
CDR3 DNA: TGTGCCAGCAGCGAACAGGGGTTTAATACGAATGAGCAGTTCTTC

V gene: TRBV19
CDR3 length: 14
D gene: NA
clone size: NA
J gene: TRBJ2-2
CDR3 protein: CASSPGHHTGELFF
CDR3 DNA: TGTGCCAGTAGTCCGGGACATCACACCGGGGAGCTGTTTTTT

V gene: TRBV28
CDR3 length: 17
D gene: TRBD2
clone size: NA
J gene: TRBJ2-1
CDR3 protein: CASSLGGLAGTYNEQFF
CDR3 DNA: TGTGCCAGCAGTCTGGGAGGACTAGCGGGGACCTACAATGAGCAGTTCTTC

V gene: TRBV6-5
CDR3 length: 13
D gene: NA
clone size: NA
J gene: TRBJ1-1
CDR3 protein: CASSRGWDTEAFF
CDR3 DNA: TGTGCCAGCAGCCGGGGATGGGACACTGAAGCTTTCTTT

V gene: TRBV9
CDR3 length: 13
D gene: TRBD1
clone size: NA
J gene: TRBJ1-2
CDR3 protein: CASSVGQGHGYAF
CDR3 DNA: TGTGCCAGCAGCGTGGGACAGGGCCATGGCTACGCCTTC

V gene: TRBV5-1
CDR3 length: 17
D gene: TRBD1
clone size: NA
J gene: TRBJ1-5
CDR3 protein: CASSFGDRGMGNQPQHF
CDR3 DNA: TGCGCCAGCAGCTTCGGGGACAGGGGGATGGGCAATCAGCCCCAGCATTTT

V gene: TRBV13
CDR3 length: 13
D gene: NA
clone size: once
J gene: TRBJ2-3
CDR3 protein: CASSAGLEDTQYF
CDR3 DNA: TGTGCCAGCAGCGCAGGCTTGGAAGATACGCAGTATTTT

V gene: TRBV3-1/TRBV3-2
CDR3 length: 12
D gene: TRBD1
clone size: NA
J gene: TRBJ2-1
CDR3 protein: CASSQGQGRQFF
CDR3 DNA: TGTGCCAGCAGCCAGGGACAGGGGCGACAGTTCTTC

V gene: TRBV24-1
CDR3 length: 13
D gene: NA
clone size: NA
J gene: TRBJ2-3
CDR3 protein: CATIDTNTDTQYF
CDR3 DNA: TGTGCCACCATAGACACGAACACAGATACGCAGTATTTT

V gene: TRBV9
CDR3 length: 15
D gene: NA
clone size: NA
J gene: TRBJ1-4
CDR3 protein: CASSDRVGTNEKLFF
CDR3 DNA: TGTGCCAGCAGCGACCGGGTGGGAACTAATGAAAAACTGTTTTTT

V gene: TRBV6-5
CDR3 length: 13
D gene: NA
clone size: NA
J gene: TRBJ2-2
CDR3 protein: CASSTQVTGELFF
CDR3 DNA: TGTGCCAGCAGTACCCAGGTCACCGGGGAGCTGTTTTTT

V gene: TRBV7-3
CDR3 length: 15
D gene: TRBD1
clone size: once
J gene: TRBJ2-5
CDR3 protein: CASSPYTGAGETQYF
CDR3 DNA: TGTGCCAGCAGCCCTTATACAGGGGCCGGAGAGACCCAGTACTTC

V gene: TRBV5-8
CDR3 length: 18
D gene: TRBD1
clone size: NA
J gene: TRBJ1-5
CDR3 protein: CASSHQMGGQGINQPQHF
CDR3 DNA: TGTGCCAGCAGCCACCAGATGGGAGGACAGGGCATAAATCAGCCCCAGCATTTT

V gene: TRBV4-1
CDR3 length: 14
D gene: NA
clone size: NA
J gene: TRBJ1-1
CDR3 protein: CASSHPGGDTEAFF
CDR3 DNA: TGCGCCAGCAGCCACCCGGGGGGGGACACTGAAGCTTTCTTT

V gene: TRBV5-4
CDR3 length: 14
D gene: TRBD2
clone size: once
J gene: TRBJ2-1
CDR3 protein: CASSPLAGGYEQFF
CDR3 DNA: TGTGCCAGCAGCCCCCTAGCGGGGGGGTATGAGCAGTTCTTC

V gene: TRBV18
CDR3 length: 14
D gene: TRBD1
clone size: NA
J gene: TRBJ2-7
CDR3 protein: CASSPTRTGQLEYF
CDR3 DNA: TGTGCCAGCTCACCGACTAGGACAGGGCAATTGGAGTACTTC

V gene: TRBV18
CDR3 length: 16
D gene: NA
clone size: NA
J gene: TRBJ1-3
CDR3 protein: CASSPPADSSGNTIYF
CDR3 DNA: TGTGCCAGCTCACCACCGGCGGACTCCTCTGGAAACACCATATATTTT

V gene: TRBV7-2
CDR3 length: 15
D gene: TRBD2
clone size: NA
J gene: TRBJ2-1
CDR3 protein: CASSLASGGGNEQFF
CDR3 DNA: TGTGCCAGCAGCTTAGCTAGCGGGGGTGGGAATGAGCAGTTCTTC

V gene: TRBV6-5
CDR3 length: 13
D gene: TRBD2
clone size: NA
J gene: TRBJ2-7
CDR3 protein: CASSSGERREQYF
CDR3 DNA: TGTGCCAGCAGTAGCGGGGAGAGAAGGGAGCAGTACTTC

V gene: TRBV19
CDR3 length: 15
D gene: TRBD1
clone size: NA
J gene: TRBJ1-3
CDR3 protein: CASIRQGAIGNTIYF
CDR3 DNA: TGTGCCAGTATTCGACAGGGGGCTATTGGAAACACCATATATTTT

V gene: TRBV7-9
CDR3 length: 15
D gene: TRBD2
clone size: NA
J gene: TRBJ2-1
CDR3 protein: CASSHSGGRGDEQFF
CDR3 DNA: TGTGCCAGCAGTCATAGCGGGGGACGCGGGGATGAGCAGTTCTTC

V gene: TRBV19
CDR3 length: 14
D gene: NA
clone size: NA
J gene: TRBJ1-1
CDR3 protein: CASSIVHGNTEAFF
CDR3 DNA: TGTGCCAGTAGTATAGTCCACGGGAACACTGAAGCTTTCTTT

V gene: TRBV5-1
CDR3 length: 15
D gene: TRBD1
clone size: NA
J gene: TRBJ2-3
CDR3 protein: CASSKVTGSTDTQYF
CDR3 DNA: TGCGCCAGCAGCAAAGTGACAGGGTCGACAGATACGCAGTATTTT

V gene: TRBV5-1
CDR3 length: 18
D gene: TRBD1
clone size: NA
J gene: TRBJ2-2
CDR3 protein: CASSLEAGQVLRTGELFF
CDR3 DNA: TGCGCCAGCAGCTTGGAGGCGGGACAGGTTCTTCGGACCGGGGAGCTGTTTTTT

V gene: TRBV9
CDR3 length: 12
D gene: NA
clone size: NA
J gene: TRBJ1-2
CDR3 protein: CASSVVAGGYTF
CDR3 DNA: TGTGCCAGCAGCGTAGTAGCAGGGGGCTACACCTTC

V gene: TRBV11-2
CDR3 length: 13
D gene: NA
clone size: NA
J gene: TRBJ2-1
CDR3 protein: CASSFGSYNEQFF
CDR3 DNA: TGTGCCAGCAGCTTCGGCTCCTACAATGAGCAGTTCTTC

V gene: TRBV9
CDR3 length: 13
D gene: NA
clone size: NA
J gene: TRBJ2-2
CDR3 protein: CASSVWSTGELFF
CDR3 DNA: TGTGCCAGCAGCGTATGGAGCACCGGGGAGCTGTTTTTT

V gene: TRBV7-3
CDR3 length: 18
D gene: TRBD2
clone size: NA
J gene: TRBJ2-2
CDR3 protein: CASSLNLAGGPGTGELFF
CDR3 DNA: TGTGCCAGCAGCTTAAATTTAGCGGGGGGCCCGGGCACCGGGGAGCTGTTTTTT

V gene: TRBV19
CDR3 length: 15
D gene: NA
clone size: NA
J gene: TRBJ2-5
CDR3 protein: CASSLGSMPQETQYF
CDR3 DNA: TGTGCCAGTAGTTTGGGGAGCATGCCCCAAGAGACCCAGTACTTC

V gene: TRBV24-1
CDR3 length: 16
D gene: TRBD1
clone size: NA
J gene: TRBJ2-3
CDR3 protein: CATSDNRGASTDTQYF
CDR3 DNA: TGTGCCACCAGTGATAACAGGGGAGCTAGCACAGATACGCAGTATTTT

V gene: TRBV24-1
CDR3 length: 16
D gene: TRBD1
clone size: NA
J gene: TRBJ2-2
CDR3 protein: CATSDFPDRAGGELFF
CDR3 DNA: TGTGCCACCAGTGATTTCCCTGACAGGGCGGGCGGGGAGCTGTTTTTT